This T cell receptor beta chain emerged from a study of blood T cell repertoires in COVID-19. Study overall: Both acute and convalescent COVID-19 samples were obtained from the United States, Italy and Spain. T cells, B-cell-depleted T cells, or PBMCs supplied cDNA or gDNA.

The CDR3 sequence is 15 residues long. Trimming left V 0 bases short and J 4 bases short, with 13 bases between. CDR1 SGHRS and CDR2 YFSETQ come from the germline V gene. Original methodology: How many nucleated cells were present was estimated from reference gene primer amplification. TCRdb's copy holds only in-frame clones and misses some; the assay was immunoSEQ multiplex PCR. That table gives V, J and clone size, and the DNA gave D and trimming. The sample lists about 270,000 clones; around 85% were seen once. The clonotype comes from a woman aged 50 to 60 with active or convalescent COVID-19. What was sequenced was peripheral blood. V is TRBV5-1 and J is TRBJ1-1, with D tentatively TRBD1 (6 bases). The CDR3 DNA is TGCGCCAGCAGCTTGGCGGACAGACCAGGCACTGAAGCTTTCTTT. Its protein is CASSLADRPGTEAFF.